This T cell receptor beta chain was sequenced in a study of blood T cell repertoires in COVID-19. The assay was immunoSEQ multiplex PCR, and TCRdb's table has in-frame clones only and misses some. The sample has 55,000 to 90,000 clones; around 83% are singletons. CDR1 is LGHNA and CDR2 is YSLEER in the germline V gene. CDR3 length equals 16 residues. V lost 4 bases and J lost 2, with 15 bases in between. This receptor was obtained from a woman older than 75 with active or convalescent COVID-19. This sequence joins TRBV4-3 and TRBJ1-3; tentatively, D is TRBD1 (6 bases). Material for sequencing was peripheral blood. Here the CDR3 reads CASSPRQDSPGNTIYF. CDR3 DNA: TGCGCCAGCAGCCCGCGACAGGACTCGCCTGGAAACACCATATATTTT.